This T cell receptor (beta chain) was captured in a study of T cells in Graves' hyperthyroidism and ophthalmopathy. Study-level points and caveats: In validation, the model predicted ophthalmopathy. These predictions came a median 6.5 months before onset. Peripheral blood also featured most of the thyroid clonotypes expanded above 0.001.

Regarding this clonotype: Its specificity is not known.

Exclusion followed for patients with uncontrolled infection, other autoimmune disease, pregnancy or lactation. Using RNA transcripts as the source, TCR beta CDR3 regions were amplified. Carried out on the TCR CDR3, a first-round RT-PCR used the HTBI primer set. TCRdb used MiXCR to reprocess the multiplex PCR reads, holding one entry per CDR3 protein. Of approximately 590,000 distinct CDR3 sequences in the sample, roughly 50% were seen once. Trimming pared 5 bases from V and 2 bases from J, leaving 10 bases between. Germline V lookup: CDR1 SGHTA, CDR2 FQGNSA. The CDR3 runs 13 residues. Sequencing was done on a sample of peripheral blood or thyroid tissue (not recorded which). The sequence derives from a woman under 30 with Graves' hyperthyroidism. V gene TRBV7-2 combines with J gene TRBJ2-7; D remains ambiguous. CDR3 nucleotide sequence: TGTGCCAGCAGCCAAGATCTCCCCTACGAGCAGTACTTC. Translated, it gives CASSQDLPYEQYF.